The present entry profiles one T cell receptor (beta chain) with its context. This entry is derived from a study of technical replicates of blood from a handful of donors. This CDR3 contains 13 residues. Trimming removed 1 base from V and 7 bases from J, with 10 bases in between. Germline V lookup: CDR1 SGHNT, CDR2 YENEEA. Assay: immunoSEQ multiplex PCR; the TCRdb copy retains only in-frame clones and omits some. This table has around 70,000 clones, 90% to 95% appearing once. Sequenced material: T cells isolated from PBMCs. The TCR was taken from a human donor in good health. This rearrangement joins TRBV11-3 to TRBJ1-2, with D possibly matching TRBD1 (5 bases). For the CDR3, the DNA is TGTGCCAGCAGCTTAGCGGGGGGATTTGGCTACACCTTC. Encoded protein: CASSLAGGFGYTF.